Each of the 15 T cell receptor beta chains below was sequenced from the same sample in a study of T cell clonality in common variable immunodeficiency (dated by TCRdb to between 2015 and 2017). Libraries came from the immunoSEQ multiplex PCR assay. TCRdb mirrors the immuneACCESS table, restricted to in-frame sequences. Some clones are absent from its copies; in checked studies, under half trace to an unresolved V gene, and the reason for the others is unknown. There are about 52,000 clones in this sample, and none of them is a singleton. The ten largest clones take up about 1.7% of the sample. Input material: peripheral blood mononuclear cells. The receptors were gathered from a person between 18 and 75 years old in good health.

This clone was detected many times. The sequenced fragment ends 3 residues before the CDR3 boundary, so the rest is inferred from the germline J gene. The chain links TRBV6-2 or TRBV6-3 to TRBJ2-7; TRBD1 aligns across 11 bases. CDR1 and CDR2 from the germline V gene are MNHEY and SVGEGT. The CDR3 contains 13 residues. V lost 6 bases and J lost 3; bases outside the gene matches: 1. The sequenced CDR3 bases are TGTGCCAGCAGGGGGACAGGGGGCTACGAG. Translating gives CASRGTGGYE. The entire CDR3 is CASRGTGGYEQYF.

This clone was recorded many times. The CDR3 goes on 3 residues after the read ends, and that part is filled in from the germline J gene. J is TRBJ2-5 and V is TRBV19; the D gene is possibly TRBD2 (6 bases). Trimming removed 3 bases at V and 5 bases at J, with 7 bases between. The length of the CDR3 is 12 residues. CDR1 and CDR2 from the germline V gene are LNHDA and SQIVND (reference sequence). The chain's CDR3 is CASSMAGETQYF. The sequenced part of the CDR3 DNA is TGTGCCAGTAGTATGGCGGGGGAGACC.

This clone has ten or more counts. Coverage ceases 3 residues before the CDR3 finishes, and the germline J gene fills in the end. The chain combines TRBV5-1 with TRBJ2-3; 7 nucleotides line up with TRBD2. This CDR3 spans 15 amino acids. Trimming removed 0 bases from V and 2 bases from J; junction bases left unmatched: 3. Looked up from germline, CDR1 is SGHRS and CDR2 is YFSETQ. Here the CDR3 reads CASSLGGSYTDTQYF. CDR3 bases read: TGCGCCAGCAGCTTGGGCGGGAGCTACACAGATACG.

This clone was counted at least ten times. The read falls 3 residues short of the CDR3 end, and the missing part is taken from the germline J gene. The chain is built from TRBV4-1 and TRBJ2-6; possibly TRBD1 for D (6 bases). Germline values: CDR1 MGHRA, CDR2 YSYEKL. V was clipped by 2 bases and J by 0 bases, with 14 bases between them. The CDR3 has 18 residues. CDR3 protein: CASSQPQEQGSGANVLTF. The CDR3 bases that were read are TGCGCCAGCAGCCAACCACAGGAACAGGGCTCTGGGGCCAACGTC.

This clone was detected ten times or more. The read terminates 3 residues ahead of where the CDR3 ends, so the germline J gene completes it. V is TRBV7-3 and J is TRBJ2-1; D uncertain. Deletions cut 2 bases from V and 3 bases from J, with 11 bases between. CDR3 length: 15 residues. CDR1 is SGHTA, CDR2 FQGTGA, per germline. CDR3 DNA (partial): TGTGCCAGCAGCTTAGCCCCATCGGGCTACAATGAG. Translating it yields CASSLAPSGYNE. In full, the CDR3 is CASSLAPSGYNEQFF.

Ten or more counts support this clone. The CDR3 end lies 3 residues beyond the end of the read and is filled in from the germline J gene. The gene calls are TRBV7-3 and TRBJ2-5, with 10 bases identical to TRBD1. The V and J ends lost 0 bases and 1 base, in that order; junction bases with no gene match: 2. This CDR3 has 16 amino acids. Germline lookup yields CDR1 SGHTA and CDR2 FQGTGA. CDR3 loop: CASSLTGTGVQETQYF. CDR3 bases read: TGTGCCAGCAGCTTAACCGGGACAGGGGTCCAAGAGACC.

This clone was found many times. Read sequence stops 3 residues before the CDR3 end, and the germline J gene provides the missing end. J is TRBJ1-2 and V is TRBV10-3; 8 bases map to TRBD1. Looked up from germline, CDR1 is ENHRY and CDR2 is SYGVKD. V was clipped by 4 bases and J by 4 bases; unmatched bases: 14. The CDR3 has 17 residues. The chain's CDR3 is CAISVLGFGTGFYGYTF. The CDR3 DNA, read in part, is TGTGCCATCAGTGTTCTGGGGTTTGGGACAGGATTCTATGGC.

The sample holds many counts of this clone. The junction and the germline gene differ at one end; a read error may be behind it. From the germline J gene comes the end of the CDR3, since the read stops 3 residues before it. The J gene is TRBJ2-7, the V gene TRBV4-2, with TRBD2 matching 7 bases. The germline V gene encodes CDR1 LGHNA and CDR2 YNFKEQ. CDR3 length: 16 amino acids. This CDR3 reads CASSQDRLAGSSEQYF. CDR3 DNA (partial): TGCGCCAGCAGCCAAGATCGTTTAGCGGGTAGTTCCGAG.

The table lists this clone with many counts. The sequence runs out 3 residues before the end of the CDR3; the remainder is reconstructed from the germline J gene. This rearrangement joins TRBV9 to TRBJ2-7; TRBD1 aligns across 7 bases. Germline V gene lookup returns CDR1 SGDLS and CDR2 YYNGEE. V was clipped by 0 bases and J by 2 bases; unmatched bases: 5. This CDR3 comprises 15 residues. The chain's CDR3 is CASSVEGTDAYEQYF. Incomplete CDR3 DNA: TGTGCCAGCAGCGTAGAGGGGACAGATGCCTACGAG.

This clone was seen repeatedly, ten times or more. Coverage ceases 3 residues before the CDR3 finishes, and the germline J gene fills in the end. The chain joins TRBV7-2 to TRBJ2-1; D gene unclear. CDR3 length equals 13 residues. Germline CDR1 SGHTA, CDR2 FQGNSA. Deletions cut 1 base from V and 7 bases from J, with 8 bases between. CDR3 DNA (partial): TGTGCCAGCAGCTTAGGGTCGGGTAATGAG. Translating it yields CASSLGSGNE. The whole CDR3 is CASSLGSGNEQFF.

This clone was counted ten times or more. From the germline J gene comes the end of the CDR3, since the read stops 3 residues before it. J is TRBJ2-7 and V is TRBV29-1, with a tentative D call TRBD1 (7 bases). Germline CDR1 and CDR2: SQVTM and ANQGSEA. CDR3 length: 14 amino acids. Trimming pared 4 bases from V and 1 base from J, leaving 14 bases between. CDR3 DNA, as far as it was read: TGCAGCGTTGGGCGGGACAGTCGGTCCTACGAG. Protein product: CSVGRDSRSYE. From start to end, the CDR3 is CSVGRDSRSYEQYF.

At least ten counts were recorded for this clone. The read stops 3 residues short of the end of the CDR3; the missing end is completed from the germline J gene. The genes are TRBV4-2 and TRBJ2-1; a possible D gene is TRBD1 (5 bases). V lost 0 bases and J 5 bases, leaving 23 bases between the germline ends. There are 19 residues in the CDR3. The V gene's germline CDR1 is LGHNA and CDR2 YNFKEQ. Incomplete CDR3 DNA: TGTGCCAGCAGCCAAGATCTGTTTCTGTCGCTCAGGGTCGACAATGAG. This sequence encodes CASSQDLFLSLRVDNE. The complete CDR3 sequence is CASSQDLFLSLRVDNEQFF.

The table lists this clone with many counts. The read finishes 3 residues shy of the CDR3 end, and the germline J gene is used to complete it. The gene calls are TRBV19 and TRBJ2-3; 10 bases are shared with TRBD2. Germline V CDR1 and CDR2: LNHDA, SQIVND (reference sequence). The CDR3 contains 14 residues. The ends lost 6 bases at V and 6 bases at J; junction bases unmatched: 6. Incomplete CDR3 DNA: TGTGCCAGTAGGGCTAGCGGGAGTGGGGATACG. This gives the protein CASRASGSGDT. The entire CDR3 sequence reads CASRASGSGDTQYF.

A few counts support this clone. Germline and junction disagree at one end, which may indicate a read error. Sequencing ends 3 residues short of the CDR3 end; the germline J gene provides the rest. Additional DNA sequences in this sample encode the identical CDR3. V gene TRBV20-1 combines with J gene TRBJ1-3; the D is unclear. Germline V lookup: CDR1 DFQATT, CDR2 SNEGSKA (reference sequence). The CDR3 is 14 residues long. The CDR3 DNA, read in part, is TGCAGTGCTAGAGATGGGCTCTCTGGAAACACG. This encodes CSARDGLSGNT. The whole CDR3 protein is CSARDGLSGNTIYF.

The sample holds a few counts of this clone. The chain's CDR3 is CASTGSLNTEAFF. The part of the CDR3 DNA that was read is TGTGCCAGTACAGGGTCACTGAACACTGAA. This chain links TRBV7-9 with TRBJ1-1; a weak D match, TRBD1 (6 bases). The read is 3 residues too short to cover the CDR3 end, so that end is filled in from the germline J gene. Trimming took 9 bases from V and 0 from J, leaving 11 bases between them. Germline assignment: CDR1 SEHNR and CDR2 FQNEAQ (reference sequence). This CDR3 has 13 residues.